These T cell receptor beta chains were read from a single sample in a study of siplizumab effects on memory and regulatory T cells. Profiled with immunoSEQ multiplex PCR; TCRdb holds only in-frame clones, not every one. The sample consists of 120,000 or so clones, roughly 92% of them appearing once. The sequenced sample consisted of CD4+ T cells sorted from blood. Source of these receptors: a human donor in good health. The CDR3 runs from the conserved cysteine through the conserved F or W. Each record gives: D gene, clone size, V gene, J gene, CDR3 length, CDR3 DNA, CDR3 protein. A D gene is named only where the DNA matches it firmly. A clone size is listed for some rows: how often the clone was seen (once, few, many), or a class if it is expanded.

NA	NA	TRBV10-3	TRBJ2-5	14	TGTGCCATCAGTGAGAGGGGGGTGAGTGAGACCCAGTACTTC	CAISERGVSETQYF
TRBD2	NA	TRBV18	TRBJ2-1	17	TGTGCCAGCTCACCACCATACGTGGAGCGGGGTCGAGGAGAGCAGTTCTTC	CASSPPYVERGRGEQFF
NA	NA	TRBV19	TRBJ1-6	15	TGTGCCAGTAGTATAGGAGTGGAGGGAGCCGGTGGCCTCCACTTT	CASSIGVEGAGGLHF
TRBD2	NA	TRBV2	TRBJ2-3	16	TGTGCCAGCAGTGAAGGGAGCGGGAGTGGCACAGATACGCAGTATTTT	CASSEGSGSGTDTQYF
NA	NA	TRBV20-1	TRBJ2-7	11	TGCAGTGCTACTTTTAGGGACGAGCAGTACTTC	CSATFRDEQYF
NA	NA	TRBV19	TRBJ2-1	15	TGTGCCAGTAGTATTCCGGGGTATCCCCCCTATGAGCAGTTCTTC	CASSIPGYPPYEQFF
TRBD1	NA	TRBV30	TRBJ2-4	16	TGTGCCTGGAGTGTCCCCGGGACAGTAGCCAAAAACATTCAGTACTTC	CAWSVPGTVAKNIQYF
NA	NA	TRBV4-1	TRBJ2-5	13	TGCGCCAGCAGCCAAGATGCCGGGGAGACCCAGTACTTC	CASSQDAGETQYF
NA	NA	TRBV5-1	TRBJ2-5	13	TGCGCCAGCAGCTTGGTACTCCAAGAGACCCAGTACTTC	CASSLVLQETQYF
NA	few	TRBV6-5	TRBJ1-3	14	TGTGCCAGCACCAGGGGTGGATCTGGAAACACCATATATTTT	CASTRGGSGNTIYF
TRBD1	NA	TRBV10-3	TRBJ2-1	17	TGTGCCATCAGTGATGGAAGGACAGGGAATTCCTACAATGAGCAGTTCTTC	CAISDGRTGNSYNEQFF
TRBD2	NA	TRBV5-1	TRBJ2-2	16	TGCGCCAGCAGCTTGGAGCTAGCGGTCCTCACCGGGGAGCTGTTTTTT	CASSLELAVLTGELFF
NA	NA	TRBV5-4	TRBJ2-7	15	TGTGCCAGCAGCTTGGATTTCGGGACTTCCTACGAGCAGTACTTC	CASSLDFGTSYEQYF
TRBD1	NA	TRBV6-5	TRBJ1-2	14	TGTGCCAGCAGTTACGTAAAGGGGGCCGGTGGCTACACCTTC	CASSYVKGAGGYTF
NA	NA	TRBV9	TRBJ1-2	17	TGTGCCAGCAGCGTAGATTTTATGCCAGGGGATCAATACGGCTACACCTTC	CASSVDFMPGDQYGYTF
TRBD1	NA	TRBV5-1	TRBJ2-5	13	TGCGCCAGCAGCTTGCAGGGGGCGGAGACCCAGTACTTC	CASSLQGAETQYF
TRBD2	NA	TRBV9	TRBJ2-2	15	TGTGCCAGCACCCCCTTGGCGGGGGGGACCGGGGAGCTGTTTTTT	CASTPLAGGTGELFF
NA	NA	TRBV6-1	TRBJ1-1	14	TGTGCCAGCAGCACTATTACTGACAGTGCTGAAGCTTTCTTT	CASSTITDSAEAFF
NA	few	TRBV6-5	TRBJ1-2	13	TGTGCCAGCAGCCGGGGGGGCATTCCTGGCTACACCTTC	CASSRGGIPGYTF
NA	NA	TRBV27	TRBJ2-7	13	TGTGCCAGCAGTTTAGGAAGATACTACGAGCAGTACTTC	CASSLGRYYEQYF
NA	NA	TRBV11-2	TRBJ1-2	12	TGTGCCAGCAGCTTTAACAACTATGGCTACACCTTC	CASSFNNYGYTF
TRBD1	NA	TRBV7-3	TRBJ2-5	15	TGTGCCAGCAGCAGCGACAGGGGGCGCTGGGAGACCCAGTACTTC	CASSSDRGRWETQYF
NA	NA	TRBV6-4	TRBJ1-2	13	TGTGCCAGCAGTGTTGGAAGCAACTATGGCTACACCTTC	CASSVGSNYGYTF
NA	NA	TRBV4-1	TRBJ2-5	14	TGCGCCACCTCCCTCATTAGGGTCCCAGAGACCCAGTACTTC	CATSLIRVPETQYF
NA	NA	TRBV7-2	TRBJ2-5	14	TGTGCCAGCAGCACCCAGGGGTTCCAAGAGACCCAGTACTTC	CASSTQGFQETQYF
NA	few	TRBV19	TRBJ1-3	14	TGTGCCAGTAGAGGGAGCCCAGCAGGAAACACCATATATTTT	CASRGSPAGNTIYF
NA	NA	TRBV5-6	TRBJ2-7	17	TGTGCCAGCAGCTTGAACCGATGGCTAGATGGGCCCTACGAGCAGTACTTC	CASSLNRWLDGPYEQYF
TRBD2	NA	TRBV6-1	TRBJ2-1	17	TGTGCCAGCAGTGAAGCGGGCGGAGCGGGAGCGGTTAATGAGCAGTTCTTC	CASSEAGGAGAVNEQFF
NA	NA	TRBV6-6	TRBJ2-1	12	TGTGCCAGCACCGTACTTGACAATGAGCAGTTCTTC	CASTVLDNEQFF
TRBD2	NA	TRBV7-2	TRBJ2-5	16	TGTGCCAGCAGCCCAGGGAGTAGCGGGGGGAGGGAGACCCAGTACTTC	CASSPGSSGGRETQYF
NA	NA	TRBV19	TRBJ1-1	16	TGTGCCAGTAATAACCGACCCACTGAGAGAAACACTGAAGCTTTCTTT	CASNNRPTERNTEAFF
TRBD2	NA	TRBV11-2	TRBJ2-5	17	TGTGCCAGCAGCTTAGGTAGTCCTAGCGGTTACCAAGAGACCCAGTACTTC	CASSLGSPSGYQETQYF
TRBD1	NA	TRBV18	TRBJ1-1	16	TGTGCCAGCTCACCGACAGGGGGGAGTCAAGGCACTGAAGCTTTCTTT	CASSPTGGSQGTEAFF
NA	NA	TRBV6-6	TRBJ2-3	16	TGTGCCAGCAGGGGAGGGAAACAGGGCACGACTAATACGCAGTATTTT	CASRGGKQGTTNTQYF
TRBD1	NA	TRBV5-6	TRBJ1-5	14	TGTGCCAGCAGTTCGACAGGGAGCAATCAGCCCCAGCATTTT	CASSSTGSNQPQHF
NA	few	TRBV2	TRBJ1-1	14	TGTGCCAGCAGTGAAGACGGGGGCGGCACTGAAGCTTTCTTT	CASSEDGGGTEAFF
TRBD2	once	TRBV25-1	TRBJ2-7	14	TGTGCCAGCAGTGCATCTAGCGGGGGCTACGAGCAGTACTTC	CASSASSGGYEQYF
NA	NA	TRBV12-5	TRBJ2-3	13	TGTGCTAGTGGTTTGCGGGAAACAGATACGCAGTATTTT	CASGLRETDTQYF
NA	few	TRBV7-9	TRBJ2-7	12	TGTGCCAGCAGATCACCACCTAACGAGCAGTACTTC	CASRSPPNEQYF
NA	NA	TRBV18	TRBJ2-4	16	TGTGCCAGCTCACCTGGGGCAACACCCCTCGGAAACATTCAGTACTTC	CASSPGATPLGNIQYF
NA	few	TRBV6-1	TRBJ2-7	11	TGTGCCAGCAGTGATCAGTACGAGCAGTACTTC	CASSDQYEQYF
NA	NA	TRBV5-8	TRBJ1-1	12	TGTGCCAGCAGCCCCCGAGTTCTTGAAGCTTTCTTT	CASSPRVLEAFF
TRBD2	NA	TRBV7-3	TRBJ2-2	16	TGTGCCAGCAGCTTCCCCGCGGGGGCGAACACCGGGGAGCTGTTTTTT	CASSFPAGANTGELFF
TRBD1	NA	TRBV5-5	TRBJ2-7	16	TGTGCCAGCAGCTTATACTTGAGACAGGGTTCCTACGAGCAGTACTTC	CASSLYLRQGSYEQYF
TRBD2	NA	TRBV10-2	TRBJ2-7	14	TGCGCCAGCAGTTCCGGGACTAGGGCGATCGAGCAGTACTTC	CASSSGTRAIEQYF
NA	NA	TRBV5-1	TRBJ1-3	17	TGCGCCAGCAGCTTGGATCCAGGGTGGAGCTCTGGAAACACCATATATTTT	CASSLDPGWSSGNTIYF
TRBD1	NA	TRBV12-5	TRBJ2-2	15	TGTGCTAGTGGCCTCACAGGGGGCCGGACCGGGGAGCTGTTTTTT	CASGLTGGRTGELFF
TRBD1	NA	TRBV5-5	TRBJ1-1	16	TGTGCCAGCAGCTACTACCGGGACAGGGGTAACACTGAAGCTTTCTTT	CASSYYRDRGNTEAFF
NA	NA	TRBV7-2	TRBJ2-5	12	TGTGCCAGCAGCCTAAAGGACCGGACCCAGTACTTC	CASSLKDRTQYF
TRBD1	NA	TRBV6-1	TRBJ2-3	15	TGTGCCAGCAGTCTGGGACAGGCCCTGACAGATACGCAGTATTTT	CASSLGQALTDTQYF
TRBD1	NA	TRBV5-6	TRBJ1-6	15	TGTGCCAGCAGCTTGGAGGACAGGGAACGTTCACCCCTCCACTTT	CASSLEDRERSPLHF
NA	NA	TRBV11-3	TRBJ2-6	15	TGTGCCAGCAGCTTTGCGGGTACTGGGGCCAACGTCCTGACTTTC	CASSFAGTGANVLTF
NA	NA	TRBV10-1	TRBJ2-1	16	TGCGCCAACACAGTGGACAGAGCAGACCCATACAATGAGCAGTTCTTC	CANTVDRADPYNEQFF
TRBD1	NA	TRBV10-3	TRBJ2-2	15	TGTGCCATCAGTGGAACAGGGGAAGGGGCCGGGGAGCTGTTTTTT	CAISGTGEGAGELFF
NA	NA	TRBV11-2	TRBJ2-1	14	TGTGCCAGCAGCCTCCAAGGGGGTTTGTATGAGCAGTTCTTC	CASSLQGGLYEQFF
TRBD1	NA	TRBV5-4	TRBJ2-5	15	TGTGCCAGCAGCTTGGGGGACAGGGGGCAAGAGACCCAGTACTTC	CASSLGDRGQETQYF
TRBD2	NA	TRBV10-3	TRBJ2-3	15	TGTGCCATCACTCCTACTAGCGGGGTGACAGATACGCAGTATTTT	CAITPTSGVTDTQYF
NA	once	TRBV2	TRBJ2-7	12	TGTGCCAGCAGGGGACAAGCCTACGAGCAGTACTTC	CASRGQAYEQYF
NA	once	TRBV4-1	TRBJ1-5	17	TGCGCCAGCAGCCAAGTGAAGGGAAAGAGGAGCAATCAGCCCCAGCATTTT	CASSQVKGKRSNQPQHF
NA	NA	TRBV5-1	TRBJ2-5	13	TGCGCCAGCAGCTTACAAAACCAAGAGACCCAGTACTTC	CASSLQNQETQYF